Included here is one T cell receptor (beta chain) sequence, with context. Antigen specificity is unknown. The assay was carried out at the deep level. Produced via immunoSEQ multiplex PCR; TCRdb's table is partial and in-frame only. The table includes 1.4 million to 1.5 million clones, roughly 97% detected once. This entry is derived from a study of shared clonotypes between healthy human individuals. About the research overall: There were three CD4 naive, three CD4 memory, two CD8 naive and one CD8 memory plates per donor. Findings and limits, study-wide: Tissues were not sampled, only blood, and their repertoires likely differ. Generally, naive subsets came out with larger estimated richness than memory subsets.

Deletions cut 2 bases from V and 10 bases from J, with 18 bases between. This CDR3 contains 14 residues. CDR1 and CDR2 from the germline V gene are MNHNS and SASEGT. This rearrangement joins TRBV6-1 to TRBJ2-7; D call uncertain. Sequencing was carried out using naive CD4+ T cells sorted from blood. Subset noted: CD45RA+ positively selected. This clonotype was obtained from a man aged 25 to 40 in good health. The CDR3 protein is CASSESGRIEPQYF. CDR3 bases: TGTGCCAGCAGTGAATCGGGTAGGATAGAACCACAGTACTTC.